Below are 10 T cell receptor beta chains sequenced from a single sample in a study of T cell changes during pregnancy in multiple sclerosis. Sequencing used immunoSEQ multiplex PCR; TCRdb keeps in-frame clones, though not all of them. The sample lists about 110,000 clones, roughly 90% occurring once. The material was peripheral blood, obtained after pregnancy. The receptor source for this set is a female donor with multiple sclerosis, enrolled in a pregnancy study.

V gene TRBV9 combines with J gene TRBJ1-2; 10 bases agree with TRBD1. The CDR3 consists of 13 residues. The V gene's germline CDR1 is SGDLS and CDR2 YYNGEE. Losses at the gene ends were 5 bases for V and 6 bases for J; bases not matched to a gene: 4. The CDR3 protein is CASRGTGDNGYTF. CDR3 in DNA: TGTGCCAGCAGGGGGACAGGGGATAATGGCTACACCTTC.

The J gene is TRBJ1-1, the V gene TRBV5-6, with D tentatively TRBD1 (6 bases). V dropped 0 bases and J dropped 0 bases, with 9 bases sitting between them. The CDR3 consists of 15 residues. Germline V gene sequence: CDR1 SGHDT, CDR2 YYEEEE. The CDR3 DNA follows: TGTGCCAGCAGCTTGGTGGGACAACTGAACACTGAAGCTTTCTTT. It translates to CASSLVGQLNTEAFF.

This clone came up once. J is TRBJ1-1 and V is TRBV5-1; maybe TRBD1 (6 bases). This CDR3 is built from 17 residues. Trimming took off 0 bases at V and 1 base at J, with 16 bases between the two ends. In germline, CDR1 is SGHRS, CDR2 YFSETQ. The CDR3 region has the DNA TGCGCCAGCAGCTTGGCACGGGGGGGGCAGGAGAACACTGAAGCTTTCTTT. It codes for CASSLARGGQENTEAFF.

V is TRBV5-4 and J is TRBJ2-2; D possibly corresponds to TRBD1 (6 bases). Germline CDR1 SGHNT, CDR2 YYREEE (reference sequence). This CDR3 is built from 17 residues. Between the trimmed V and J ends, which lost 4 bases and 4 bases, there was a span of 20 bases. The CDR3 sequence: CASSPRTGRGITGELFF. The CDR3 DNA is TGTGCCAGCAGCCCCCGAACGGGCAGGGGTATCACCGGGGAGCTGTTTTTT.

V usage is TRBV19 and J usage is TRBJ1-4, with D possibly matching TRBD1 (5 bases). Per the germline V gene, CDR1 is LNHDA and CDR2 is SQIVND (reference sequence). Between the trimmed V and J ends, which lost 1 base and 5 bases, there was a span of 8 bases. This CDR3 has 14 residues. The CDR3 DNA reads TGTGCCAGTAGTATAGGGACAAAGAATGAAAAACTGTTTTTT. Encoded protein: CASSIGTKNEKLFF.

This clone was counted between two and nine times. V gene TRBV2 combines with J gene TRBJ1-2; 8 bases map to TRBD1. CDR3 length: 14 amino acids. Trimming at V came to 3 bases and at J to 14 bases, leaving 14 bases not matched to a gene. The germline gives CDR1 SNHLY, CDR2 FYNNEI. CDR3 sequence (DNA): TGTGCCAGCAGTGACTCCGGGACAGGCGCGCTGTGGACCTTC. This encodes CASSDSGTGALWTF.

This clone was seen only a few times. The V and J genes are TRBV5-1 and TRBJ1-5; TRBD1 matches at 10 bases. The junction had 6 bases not matched to a gene; V was cut back by 7 bases and J by 5 bases. This CDR3 has 14 amino acids. Germline CDR1 and CDR2: SGHRS and YFSETQ. The CDR3 sequence is CASVTGGADQPQHF. The CDR3 coding sequence is TGCGCCAGCGTGACAGGGGGCGCAGATCAGCCCCAGCATTTT.

The V call is TRBV6-1, the J call TRBJ1-2; possible D gene TRBD1, 6 bases. CDR3 length: 13 residues. Trimming left V 9 bases short and J 0 bases short, with 11 bases between. Germline lookup yields CDR1 MNHNS and CDR2 SASEGT. The CDR3 sequence is CASPDSSNYGYTF. For the CDR3, the DNA is TGTGCCAGTCCGGACAGCTCTAACTATGGCTACACCTTC.

V and J are TRBV15 and TRBJ2-7, with D possibly matching TRBD2 (7 bases). CDR1 is LNHNV, CDR2 YYDKDF, per germline (reference sequence). This CDR3 is 16 amino acids long. Trimming took 1 base from V and 3 from J, leaving 16 bases between them. The DNA for the CDR3 is TGTGCCACCAGCAGAGGGGGAGGGGGGATGATCTACGAGCAGTACTTC. It codes for CATSRGGGGMIYEQYF.

This chain links TRBV27 with TRBJ2-1, with 14 nucleotides matching TRBD2. The V and J ends lost 6 bases and 6 bases, in that order; junction bases with no gene match: 10. The CDR3 runs 17 residues. Germline V gene data show CDR1 as MNHEY and CDR2 as SMNVEV (reference sequence). The CDR3 nucleotides read TGTGCCAGCAGACTCGCTGGGACTAGCGGGAGATCCAATGAGCAGTTCTTC. This gives the protein CASRLAGTSGRSNEQFF.